The present TCR beta chain was sequenced within a study of cytomegalovirus exposure and HLA in healthy donors (dated by TCRdb to about 2017). Background on the whole study: According to an earlier analysis of around 600 of the donors, 150 million to 200 million T cells yielded approximately 120 million unique TCR beta sequences and 250 to 350 Gb of sequence data. Among the roughly 400 genotyped donors, 81% belonged to the genetic ancestry cluster associated with self-reported Caucasian donors. Donor age, sex, ethnicity and CMV serostatus were compiled together with the repertoire data. The study aimed to test whether signatures of past pathogen exposure could be identified by cataloging public T cell receptors. A later analysis re-examined previously published TCR beta repertoires from more than 650 donors and added high-resolution HLA genotyping to investigate patterns of TCR occurrence. The T cell repertoires of 700 or so subjects were profiled by immunosequencing and related to cytomegalovirus serostatus. A later genetic analysis used genome-wide SNP genotypes for about 65% of the 666 donors, treating that subset as a discovery cohort. Typing coverage differed by locus: A, B, C, DRB1 and DQB1 were typed in roughly 629-630 donors, DQA1 in 522, DPA1 in 606, and DPB1 in around 440. Rather than drawing on any new phenotypic data, the later analysis identified candidate immune exposures from TCR beta sequences and the way those sequences occurred across donors. To predict cytomegalovirus infection status, the study combined high-throughput TCR immunosequencing, statistical association of individual TCRs with disease status, and machine learning. Both class I and class II loci were covered by HLA typing, at four-digit resolution. Among some 410 genotyped donors of the cohort, an average of approximately 230,000 unique TCR beta nucleotide sequences were sequenced per donor, roughly 20% of them non-productive. In an earlier analysis of roughly 540 of the donors, high-throughput TCR beta sequencing was used to judge whether each TCR beta V gene segment behaved as functional or pseudogenic. Every repertoire in the discovery cohort had been generated on one and the same sequencing platform. In addition to the first cohort of roughly 670 subjects, a separate validation cohort of approximately 130 different subjects was used. Roughly 300 gigabases of sequencing data and around 87 million unique TCR sequences were included in an early release covering 550 to 800 HLA-typed donors. A handful of DR-DQ haplotypes were treated as single units for association and clustering because of strong linkage in the cohort. Paper-wide results and their limitations: In a later analysis, several top co-occurrence clusters were reported to appear linked to parvovirus B19, influenza, CMV and Epstein-Barr virus. Presence/absence analyses assumed roughly uniform sequencing depth across donors, an assumption that may not hold. This cohort had only TCR beta chains sequenced, and the lack of alpha or paired-chain data limited which features could be detected. Some IMGT-functional V segments, including TRBV6-2 and TRBV6-3, could not be distinguished by the 87-base-pair reads and were therefore excluded. A further reported finding was that TCR beta sequences accurately predicted the HLA-A and HLA-B alleles for most subjects in the first cohort. Roughly 15 rarely observed V segments, including chromosome 9 orphons, were excluded from the earlier analysis of some 590 of the donors because counts were too low. In a later genetic analysis, fewer N-insertions in productive TCRs were reported among donors in an Asian-associated ancestry cluster than the roughly 640-donor mean. A cluster of highly shared sequence variants was judged likely to be a technical artifact of the sequencing pipeline. A later genetic analysis associated a missense DCLRE1C variant with V-gene and J-gene trimming of TCR beta chains, and an independent cohort replicated the association. According to a later analysis, TCR association rates differed among HLA loci, with DRB1 alleles showing the most associated TCRs and HLA-C alleles showing the fewest. The study gave a list of 150 to 200 TCR beta chains associated with cytomegalovirus. Linkage disequilibrium might explain the correlated functional status among segregating V segments, but an unknown experimental factor could not be excluded. Most CMV-associated TCR beta chains appeared to be HLA-restricted in a later analysis, and the HLA associations seemed to be driven largely by CMV exposure. Immune exposure information for the cohort was limited to CMV serostatus. In vitro tests confirmed that a few of the cytomegalovirus-associated TCR beta chains recognize cytomegalovirus antigens. When HLA alleles, especially DR and DQ, strongly co-occurred, attributing TCR associations to individual alleles was difficult. Across donors, most TCR sequences were observed very rarely, whereas some public TCRs were present in many individuals. The authors suggested that the approach could potentially be extended to other disease states and immunological phenotypes. The classifier was reported to diagnose cytomegalovirus status with high specificity and sensitivity in both the original and validation cohorts. Because HLA typing was missing for some donors at each locus, association tests included only the typed subset. A later analysis associated 15,000 to 20,000 TCR beta sequences with specific HLA alleles at a false discovery rate of 0.05. Broadly in line with IMGT annotations, most TCR beta V segments showed up in productive rearrangements about 87% or about 30% of the time in an earlier analysis of 450 to 600 of the donors. In a later analysis, HLA-associated TCR beta chains were found to be more clonally expanded and to have lower generation probabilities than equally common non-associated chains.

In total, approximately 610 healthy bone marrow donors made up the cohort. Cohort members were all nominally healthy when sampled, although unrecorded immune exposures were likely present. The donor was CMV seropositive and belonged to the group of 250 to 300 seropositive cohort members. Each donor provided a peripheral blood sample, and peripheral blood mononuclear cells were used for TCR beta sequencing. Genomic DNA was extracted from the blood cell samples with the Qiagen DNeasy Blood Extraction Kit. The CDR3, from cysteine to phenylalanine, totals 15 residues. Solely the CDR3 DNA is kept, with 45 bases framed from the first base. The germline V gene specifies SGHRS as CDR1 and YFSETQ as CDR2. For this chain, trimming is 3 bases at the V end and 3 bases at the J end, and the number of junction bases without a gene match is 6. With regard to this clone: What antigen it recognizes has not been identified. No much larger clonotype is one base removed from it; base qualities were not supplied.

The protocol used for the library was the immunoSEQ multiplex PCR assay. A mixture of 60 forward primers for TCR Vbeta segments and 13 reverse primers for TCR Jbeta segments was used in the multiplex PCR. The CDR3 region of rearranged TCR beta genes was amplified from genomic DNA by a multiplex PCR assay. Amplified TCR beta libraries were sequenced as 87-base-pair reads on the Illumina HiSeq System. For the original study's pipeline: A later analysis tallied roughly 76 million unique TCR beta chains across the 650 to 750 repertoires, and some 10 million of those chains were shared by two or more donors. A nearest-neighbor algorithm error-corrected the raw reads and collapsed the reads into unique sequences, merging closely related sequences to remove PCR and sequencing errors. V, D and J gene segments were assigned by aligning CDR3 sequences to IMGT reference sequences. Each retained sequence needed at least a six-nucleotide match to both a V gene segment and a J gene segment. Rearrangements were classified as productive when the CDR3 lacked stop codons and remained in frame with V and J, and all other rearrangements were classified as non-productive. Following IMGT convention, CDR3 was defined as the stretch from the second conserved V-encoded cysteine to the conserved J-encoded phenylalanine. In an earlier analysis of around 640 of the donors, sequences lacking an unambiguous match to a single V gene segment were excluded. In an earlier analysis of a few hundred of the donors, a V segment was called functional when productive rearrangements were above 56.7%, and segregating when the standard deviation between donors exceeded 5%. A statistical classification framework was built for diagnosing cytomegalovirus status from the catalog of TCR beta chain sequences. V and J gene assignment, in a later analysis, came from comparing TCR nucleotide sequences with IMGT/GENE-DB human TR gene sequences. The TCRdist pipeline was used in a later analysis to assign CDR3 sequences and most-parsimonious VDJ recombination scenarios. In a later analysis, every TCR beta chain was defined by the combination of its CDR3 amino acid sequence and its V-gene family, and reads without a unique V-gene family were dropped. To address suspected cross-contamination and a sequencing artifact, a later analysis removed around 590 highly shared, low-generation-probability nucleotide sequences. For each public chain, a later analysis derived a clonal expansion index from normalized ranks of inferred template counts within each repertoire. A later analysis computed generation probabilities with a VDJ recombination model fitted to out-of-frame rearrangements, and checked the results against IGoR. In a later analysis, hypergeometric tests were used to score TCR-TCR, TCR-HLA and TCR-CMV co-occurrence, with a repertoire-size bias correction applied to TCR pairs. In a later analysis, false discovery rates were estimated by permuting HLA or CMV assignments 20 times. A later analysis grouped co-occurring TCRs with DBSCAN, adding TCRdist sequence similarity when clustering within HLA-allele-positive subsets. For co-occurrence clustering, repertoires with fewer than 30,000 or more than 120,000 public chains were excluded, along with roughly 5 repertoires with anomalous nucleotide sharing. TCRdb obtained this table from immuneACCESS and retained in-frame rearrangements with V and J assigned. These tables miss some clones; where compared with another copy, unresolved V genes account for less than half of the shortfall, and the remainder is unexplained. From that table come the V and J calls and clone size; the DNA was used to work out D and trimming. The sample contains some 160,000 clones, approximately 75% of them found a single time. The leading ten clones occupy around 2.3% of the sample.

Sequencing was done on a sample of PBMCs. The rearrangement combines TRBV5-1 with TRBJ1-1, with TRBD1 matching 9 junction bases. This clonotype was obtained from a man aged 50-60 years in good health and CMV-seropositive. The CDR3 in this case is CASSSETGGYTEAFF. The DNA is TGCGCCAGCAGCTCGGAGACAGGGGGGTACACTGAAGCTTTCTTT.